This TCR beta chain was found in a study of blood T cell repertoires in COVID-19. Turning to the study itself: Sources were T cells, B-cell-depleted T cells, or PBMCs; the material itself was cDNA or gDNA.

The germline gives CDR1 LGHNA, CDR2 YNFKEQ. V dropped 4 bases and J dropped 2 bases, with 17 bases sitting between them. The CDR3 has 16 amino acids. As handled by the study authors: Estimated nucleated cell counts came from reference gene primer amplification. The method was immunoSEQ multiplex PCR; TCRdb's version includes in-frame clones alone and lacks a portion of them. V and J calls and clone size are as listed in that table; D and trimming were resolved from the DNA. The sample includes over 90,000 clones, around 87% of them seen just once. The chain combines TRBV4-2 with TRBJ1-2; tentative D call: TRBD1 (6 bases). Sequencing input: peripheral blood. This TCR was sampled from a human donor in a cohort sampled during active COVID-19. DNA for the CDR3: TGTGCCAGCAGCCCTTCTACGACAGGAAGGAACTATGGCTACACCTTC. Translation: CASSPSTTGRNYGYTF.